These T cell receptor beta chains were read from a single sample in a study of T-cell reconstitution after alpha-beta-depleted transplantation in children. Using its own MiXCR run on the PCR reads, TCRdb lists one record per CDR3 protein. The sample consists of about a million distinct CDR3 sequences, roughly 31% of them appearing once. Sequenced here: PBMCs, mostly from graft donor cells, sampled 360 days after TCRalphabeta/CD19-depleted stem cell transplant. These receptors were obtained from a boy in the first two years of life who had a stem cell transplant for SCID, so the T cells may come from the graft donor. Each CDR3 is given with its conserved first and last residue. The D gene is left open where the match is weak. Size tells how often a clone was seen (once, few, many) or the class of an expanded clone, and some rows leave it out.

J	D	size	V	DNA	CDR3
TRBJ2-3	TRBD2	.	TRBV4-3	TGCGCCAGCAGCCAAGTTCGGCGGGGGGGCGGGAGTGTAGCAGATACGCAGTATTTT	CASSQVRRGGGSVADTQYF
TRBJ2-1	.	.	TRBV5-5	TGTGCCAGCAGTCCAGGGGCCCCCCCGTACAATGAGCAGTTCTTC	CASSPGAPPYNEQFF
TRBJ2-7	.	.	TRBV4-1	TGCGCCAGCAGCCAAGATTGGACTACCTCCTACGAGCAGTACTTC	CASSQDWTTSYEQYF
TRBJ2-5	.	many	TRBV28	TGTGCCAGCAGCGGCGGGGTACAAGAGACCCAGTACTTC	CASSGGVQETQYF
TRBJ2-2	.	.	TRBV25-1	TGTGCCAGCAGTGTCGGGGTCCGCGGCACCGGGGAGCTGTTTTTT	CASSVGVRGTGELFF
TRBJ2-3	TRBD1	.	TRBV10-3	TGTGCCATCCAGGGGGCAGATACGCAGTATTTT	CAIQGADTQYF
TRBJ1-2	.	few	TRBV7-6	TGTGCCAGCAGCACGATGACCCCACTGAGTGGCTACACCTTC	CASSTMTPLSGYTF
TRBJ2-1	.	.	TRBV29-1	TGCAGCGTCCCCGCGGGCTTGTCAGTATCCTACAATGAGCAGTTCTTC	CSVPAGLSVSYNEQFF
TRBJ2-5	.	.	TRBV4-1	TGCGCCAGCAGCCAGGGGTGGGCAGGCGTCCTGCGCGAGACCCAGTACTTC	CASSQGWAGVLRETQYF
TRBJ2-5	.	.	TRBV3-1	TGTGCCAGCAGCCAGAGGATTGACAGGCCGTACTTC	CASSQRIDRPYF
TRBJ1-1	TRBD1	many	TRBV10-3	TGTGCCATCAGCCTCGGACAGGGAAGGACTGAAGCTTTCTTT	CAISLGQGRTEAFF
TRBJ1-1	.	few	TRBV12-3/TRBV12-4	TGTGCCAGCAGTCCCGCCTGGGGCCTGAACACTGAAGCTTTCTTT	CASSPAWGLNTEAFF
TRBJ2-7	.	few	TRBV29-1	TGCAGCGGTTGGGGGGACGGCGACTCCTACGAGCAGTACTTC	CSGWGDGDSYEQYF